These 15 T cell receptor beta chains originate from one sample sequenced in a study of blood T cell repertoires in COVID-19. Libraries were prepared by immunoSEQ multiplex PCR; TCRdb keeps only in-frame clonotypes and omits some of them. The sample contains approximately 85,000 clones, roughly 86% of which appear only once. Sequencing was carried out using peripheral blood. Receptor source: a woman of 80 years or more in a cohort sampled during active or convalescent COVID-19.

The rearrangement joins TRBV4-2 to TRBJ2-1, with 8 positions matching TRBD2. The V gene's germline CDR1 is LGHNA and CDR2 YNFKEQ. Trimming removed 6 bases from V and 0 bases from J; junction bases left unmatched: 4. This CDR3 is built from 15 residues. The CDR3 nucleotides read TGTGCCAGCAGGCAACTAGCGGACTCCTACAATGAGCAGTTCTTC. Translated, it gives CASRQLADSYNEQFF.

The rearrangement joins TRBV28 to TRBJ2-2; the match to TRBD2 covers 13 bases. CDR3 length: 16 amino acids. Germline V lookup: CDR1 MDHEN, CDR2 SYDVKM. V lost 3 bases to trimming and J lost 5 bases; unmatched junction nucleotides: 3. This chain's CDR3 is CASSLGTSGTTGELFF. Written as DNA, the CDR3 is TGTGCCAGCAGTTTGGGGACTAGCGGGACAACCGGGGAGCTGTTTTTT.

This chain links TRBV28 with TRBJ2-7; 11 nucleotides agree with TRBD1. The CDR3 has 15 amino acids. V gave up 5 bases and J gave up 2 bases; unmatched junction bases: 5. Germline V lookup: CDR1 MDHEN, CDR2 SYDVKM. CDR3 protein: CASSQPGQGAYEQYF. CDR3 bases: TGTGCCAGCAGTCAGCCGGGACAGGGGGCCTACGAGCAGTACTTC.

This chain uses TRBV5-1 with TRBJ2-1, with TRBD1 matching over 8 bases. The V gene's germline CDR1 is SGHRS and CDR2 YFSETQ. The CDR3 is 14 residues long. J lost 6 bases, V lost 3 bases, and 5 bases had no gene match. CDR3 residues: CASSYGQGTNEQFF. In DNA, the CDR3 is TGCGCCAGCAGCTATGGACAGGGAACCAATGAGCAGTTCTTC.

The rearrangement uses TRBV6-5 and TRBJ1-5; the D is unclear. The CDR3 length is 15 residues. Trimming pared 6 bases from V and 1 base from J, leaving 13 bases between. Germline CDR1 and CDR2: MNHEY and SVGAGI. The DNA of the CDR3 is TGTGCCAGCAGCCCGATACGACAAAGCAATCAGCCCCAGCATTTT. It specifies CASSPIRQSNQPQHF.

The gene calls are TRBV25-1 and TRBJ2-2, with 10 bases aligning to TRBD2. Unmatched junction bases numbered 7, after V lost 6 bases and J lost 6 bases. The CDR3 spans 15 residues. In germline, CDR1 is MGHDK, CDR2 SYGVNS. CDR3 sequence reads: CASSSAGGPAGELFF. CDR3 nucleotides: TGTGCCAGCAGCTCAGCGGGAGGGCCAGCCGGGGAGCTGTTTTTT.

This clone has more than one count but fewer than ten. V and J are TRBV3-1 (or the pseudogene TRBV3-2) and TRBJ1-6, with 12 nucleotides matching TRBD1. The trim removed 5 bases at V and 9 bases at J, leaving 2 bases unmatched. This CDR3 contains 14 residues. The germline gives CDR1 LGHDT, CDR2 YNNKEL (reference sequence). DNA for the CDR3: TGTGCCAGCAGCTCGGGACAGGGGGCTTCACCCCTCCACTTT. This encodes CASSSGQGASPLHF.

The V and J genes are TRBV9 and TRBJ2-7; maybe TRBD1 (6 bases). Trimming took off 0 bases at V and 1 base at J, with 14 bases between the two ends. Germline V CDR1 and CDR2: SGDLS, YYNGEE. This CDR3 spans 16 amino acids. CDR3 protein: CASSVAEGGVSYEQYF. The CDR3 coding sequence is TGTGCCAGCAGCGTAGCTGAAGGGGGTGTTTCCTACGAGCAGTACTTC. Full variable domain (remainder filled in from reference TRBV9 and TRBJ2-7): DSGVTQTPKHLITATGQRVTLRCSPRSGDLSVYWYQQSLDQGLQFLIQYYNGEERAKGNILERFSAQQFPDLHSELNLSSLELGDSALYFCASSVAEGGVSYEQYFGPGTRLTVT.

The CDR3 sequence is CASTRGTSGSYEQYF. The CDR3, as DNA: TGTGCCAGCACTCGGGGAACTAGCGGGAGCTACGAGCAGTACTTC. This chain uses TRBV6-5 with TRBJ2-7, with 11 bases that match TRBD2. CDR1 and CDR2 from the germline V gene are MNHEY and SVGAGI. V shed 7 bases and J 3 bases; nucleotides not matched to a gene: 8. The CDR3 runs 15 residues.

The rearrangement links TRBV3-1 (or the pseudogene TRBV3-2) to TRBJ1-1; possibly TRBD1 for D (5 bases). Germline V gene sequence: CDR1 LGHDT, CDR2 YNNKEL (reference sequence). This CDR3 has 14 amino acids. V lost 3 bases and J lost 3, with 11 bases in between. The DNA for the CDR3 is TGTGCCAGCAGCCAGTGGGGCACCGACACTGAAGCTTTCTTT. Its protein product is CASSQWGTDTEAFF.

This chain links TRBV6-5 with TRBJ1-5, with 10 bases that match TRBD1. The junction had 3 bases not matched to a gene; V was cut back by 6 bases and J by 1 base. The CDR3 contains 15 residues. Germline V gives CDR1 MNHEY, CDR2 SVGAGI. The CDR3 DNA follows: TGTGCCAGCAGCTGGACAGGGGGGAGCAATCAGCCCCAGCATTTT. Translation gives CASSWTGGSNQPQHF.

In this sample, this clone turned up a few times. The V and J genes are TRBV3-1 (or the pseudogene TRBV3-2) and TRBJ1-5, with no clear D. Germline V CDR1 and CDR2: LGHDT, YNNKEL (reference sequence). V lost 1 base, J lost 4 bases, and 5 bases lay in between. The CDR3 loop spans 13 amino acids. CDR3 in DNA: TGTGCCAGCAGCCAAGCCCCGAATCAGCCCCAGCATTTT. This translates into CASSQAPNQPQHF.

The chain couples TRBV29-1 to TRBJ1-2; a weak D match, TRBD1 (5 bases). V gave up 4 bases and J gave up 4 bases, with 13 bases separating them. CDR3 size: 13 residues. Germline loops: CDR1 SQVTM, CDR2 ANQGSEA. CDR3 nucleotides: TGCAGCGTTGGTCAGGGCAGAGGCTATGGCTACACCTTC. Its translation is CSVGQGRGYGYTF.

V gene TRBV24-1 combines with J gene TRBJ2-1, with D possibly matching TRBD2 (5 bases). Germline V gives CDR1 KGHDR, CDR2 SFDVKD. V dropped 3 bases and J dropped 10 bases, with 9 bases sitting between them. The CDR3 is made up of 12 amino acids. CDR3 sequence (DNA): TGTGCCACCAGTGATCCGACGGGAGAGCAGTTCTTC. It encodes CATSDPTGEQFF.

The chain uses TRBV2 and TRBJ2-1; 8 bases map to TRBD2. After removal of 4 bases from V and 5 bases from J, the junction contained 10 bases not matched to a gene. Germline V gives CDR1 SNHLY, CDR2 FYNNEI. The CDR3 consists of 16 residues. CDR3 in amino acids: CASSVPASGFNNEQFF. The CDR3 DNA reads as TGTGCCAGCAGTGTTCCGGCTAGCGGGTTTAACAATGAGCAGTTCTTC.